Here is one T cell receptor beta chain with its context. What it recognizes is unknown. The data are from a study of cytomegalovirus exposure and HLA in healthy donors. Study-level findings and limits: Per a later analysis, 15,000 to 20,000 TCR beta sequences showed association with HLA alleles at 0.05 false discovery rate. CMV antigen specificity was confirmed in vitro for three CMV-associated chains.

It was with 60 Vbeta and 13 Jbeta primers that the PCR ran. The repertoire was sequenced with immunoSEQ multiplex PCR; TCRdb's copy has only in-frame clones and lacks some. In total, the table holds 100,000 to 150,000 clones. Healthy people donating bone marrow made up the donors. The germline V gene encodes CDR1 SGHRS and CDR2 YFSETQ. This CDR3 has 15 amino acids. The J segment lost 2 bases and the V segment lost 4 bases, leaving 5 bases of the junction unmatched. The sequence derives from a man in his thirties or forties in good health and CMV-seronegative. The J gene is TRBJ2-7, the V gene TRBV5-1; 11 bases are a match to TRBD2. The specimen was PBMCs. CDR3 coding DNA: TGCGCCAGCAGCATAGGGACTAGCGGAACCTACGAGCAGTACTTC. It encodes CASSIGTSGTYEQYF.